This record covers a single TCR beta chain. Molecular barcoding with unique molecular identifiers was used for the TCRbeta library. TCRdb ran MiXCR on the PCR reads and lists one entry per CDR3 protein. The sample includes approximately 590,000 distinct CDR3 sequences, roughly a tenth of them seen just once. Deletions cut 5 bases from V and 0 bases from J, with 11 bases between. The CDR3 sequence is 15 residues long. Germline assignment: CDR1 DFQATT and CDR2 SNEGSKA (reference sequence). This sample is part of a study of T-cell reconstitution after alpha-beta-depleted transplantation in children. The V gene is TRBV20-1, the J gene TRBJ2-6; unclear D gene. The receptor comes from a human donor who donated a stem cell graft to a child with acute myeloid leukemia. The sequenced sample was PBMCs from the stem cell graft donor, obtained from the stem cell graft. The CDR3 DNA reads TGCAGTGCTGTAAGGGCCCTCTCTGGGGCCAACGTCCTGACTTTC. Its translation: CSAVRALSGANVLTF.